This T cell receptor (beta chain) was found in a study of blood T cells in healthy people across ages. Findings and caveats of the study: Strong correlation existed between TCR beta diversity and naive T cell percentage.

This clonotype was detected many times. Its antigen is as yet unknown. Next came a second PCR, run for about 7 to 11 cycles, which used a sample-barcoded 5' primer along with a J-beta primer mix. TCRdb re-analysed the 5' RACE reads in MiXCR, keeping a single row per CDR3 protein. The repertoire holds 550,000 to 600,000 distinct CDR3 sequences, with around 48% as singletons. Each donor was a healthy Caucasian individual from Russia, aged roughly 6 to 95. Each sample yielded at least 7 million isolated PBMCs. The V and J ends lost 7 bases and 5 bases respectively, with 21 bases between them. This CDR3 comprises 16 residues.

The TCR originated in a man older than 75 in good health. V is TRBV12-3 or TRBV12-4 and J is TRBJ2-1, with a possible D match to TRBD1 (5 bases). Source material: blood. CDR3 nucleotides: TGTGCCAGCATCTCTCGTAGGCAGGGAAGGAACAATGAGCAGTTCTTC. Translated: CASISRRQGRNNEQFF.